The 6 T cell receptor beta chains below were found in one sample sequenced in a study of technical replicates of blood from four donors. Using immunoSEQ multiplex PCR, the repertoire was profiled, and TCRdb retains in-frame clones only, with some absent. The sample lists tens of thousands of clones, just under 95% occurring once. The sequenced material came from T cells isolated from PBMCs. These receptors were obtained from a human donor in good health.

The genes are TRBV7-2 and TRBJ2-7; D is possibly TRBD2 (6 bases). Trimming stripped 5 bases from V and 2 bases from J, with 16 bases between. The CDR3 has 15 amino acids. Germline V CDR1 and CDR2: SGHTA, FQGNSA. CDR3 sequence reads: CASSMPGSSAYEQYF. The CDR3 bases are TGTGCCAGCAGCATGCCCGGGAGCTCGGCCTACGAGCAGTACTTC.

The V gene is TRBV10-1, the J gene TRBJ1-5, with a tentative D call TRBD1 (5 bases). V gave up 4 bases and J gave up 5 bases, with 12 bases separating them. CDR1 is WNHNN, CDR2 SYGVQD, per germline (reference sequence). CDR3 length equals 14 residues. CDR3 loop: CASSGAGPDQPQHF. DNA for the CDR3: TGCGCCAGCAGTGGGGCAGGGCCCGATCAGCCCCAGCATTTT.

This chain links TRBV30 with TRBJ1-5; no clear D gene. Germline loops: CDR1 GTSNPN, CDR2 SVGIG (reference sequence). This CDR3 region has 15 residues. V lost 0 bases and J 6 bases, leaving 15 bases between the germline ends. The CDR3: CAWSVGQVVSQPQHF. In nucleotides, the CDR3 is TGTGCCTGGAGTGTTGGGCAGGTGGTCAGTCAGCCCCAGCATTTT. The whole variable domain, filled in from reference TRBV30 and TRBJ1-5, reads SQTIHQWPATLVQPVGSPLSLECTVEGTSNPNLYWYRQAAGRGLQLLFYSVGIGQISSEVPQNLSASRPQDRQFILSSKKLLLSDSGFYLCAWSVGQVVSQPQHFGDGTRLSIL.

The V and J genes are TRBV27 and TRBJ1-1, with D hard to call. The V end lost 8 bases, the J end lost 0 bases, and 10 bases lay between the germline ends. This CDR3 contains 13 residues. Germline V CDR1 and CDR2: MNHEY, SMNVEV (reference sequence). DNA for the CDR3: TGTGCCAGCTGGGGAGCCATGAACACTGAAGCTTTCTTT. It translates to CASWGAMNTEAFF.

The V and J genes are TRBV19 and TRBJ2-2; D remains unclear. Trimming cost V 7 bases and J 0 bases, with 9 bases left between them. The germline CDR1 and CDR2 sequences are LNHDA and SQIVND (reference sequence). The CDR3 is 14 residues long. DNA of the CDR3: TGTGCCAGTAAGGCGACACCGAACACCGGGGAGCTGTTTTTT. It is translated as CASKATPNTGELFF. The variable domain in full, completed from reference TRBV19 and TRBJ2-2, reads DGGITQSPKYLFRKEGQNVTLSCEQNLNHDAMYWYRQDPGQGLRLIYYSQIVNDFQKGDIAEGYSVSREKKESFPLTVTSAQKNPTAFYLCASKATPNTGELFFGEGSRLTVL.

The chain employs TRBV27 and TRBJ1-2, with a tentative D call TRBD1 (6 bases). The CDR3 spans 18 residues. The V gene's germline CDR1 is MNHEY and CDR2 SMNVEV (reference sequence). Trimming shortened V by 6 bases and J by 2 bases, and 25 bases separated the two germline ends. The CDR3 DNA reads TGTGCCAGCAGGTCACAGGGTGGTTTTCCTTTTTTGAACTATGGCTACACCTTC. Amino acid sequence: CASRSQGGFPFLNYGYTF.